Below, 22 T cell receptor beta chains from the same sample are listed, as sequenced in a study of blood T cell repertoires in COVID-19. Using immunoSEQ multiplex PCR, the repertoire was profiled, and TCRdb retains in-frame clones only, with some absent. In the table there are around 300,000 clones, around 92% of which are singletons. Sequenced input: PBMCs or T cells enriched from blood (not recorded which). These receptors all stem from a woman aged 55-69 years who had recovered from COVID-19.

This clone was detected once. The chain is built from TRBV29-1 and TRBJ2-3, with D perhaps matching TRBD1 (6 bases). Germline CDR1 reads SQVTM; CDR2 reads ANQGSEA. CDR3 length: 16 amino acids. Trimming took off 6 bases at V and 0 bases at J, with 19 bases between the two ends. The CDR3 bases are TGCAGCGTGCCCACCACACAGGGTTATAGCACAGATACGCAGTATTTT. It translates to CSVPTTQGYSTDTQYF.

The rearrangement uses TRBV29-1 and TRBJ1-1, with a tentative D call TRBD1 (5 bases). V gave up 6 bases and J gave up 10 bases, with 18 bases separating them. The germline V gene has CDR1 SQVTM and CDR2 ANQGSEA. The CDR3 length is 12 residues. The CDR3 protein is CSVHTSTGGAFF. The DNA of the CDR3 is TGCAGCGTCCATACTTCTACGGGGGGAGCTTTCTTT.

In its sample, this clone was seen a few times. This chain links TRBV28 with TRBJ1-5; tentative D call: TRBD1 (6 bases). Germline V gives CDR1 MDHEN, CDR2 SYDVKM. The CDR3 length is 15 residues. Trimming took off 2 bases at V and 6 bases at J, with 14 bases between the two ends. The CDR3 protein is CASSLNTGRGQPQHF. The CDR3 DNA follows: TGTGCCAGCAGTTTAAATACAGGGAGAGGTCAGCCCCAGCATTTT.

CDR3 in DNA: TGTGCCTGGACCGATCACAGGATCGCTAACTATGGCTACACCTTC. It encodes CAWTDHRIANYGYTF. V usage is TRBV30 and J usage is TRBJ1-2; a possible D gene is TRBD1 (5 bases). The germline V and J ends were trimmed by 4 bases and 0 bases, with 15 bases remaining between them. The CDR3 runs 15 residues. Germline CDR1 GTSNPN, CDR2 SVGIG (reference sequence).

Here the CDR3 reads CASSLEAASNQPQHF. The CDR3 DNA follows: TGTGCCAGCAGCTTAGAGGCGGCTAGCAATCAGCCCCAGCATTTT. The J gene is TRBJ1-5, the V gene TRBV7-2; D is undetermined. Trimming removed 1 base from V and 0 bases from J, with 7 bases in between. The CDR3 has 15 residues. Germline CDR1 and CDR2: SGHTA and FQGNSA.

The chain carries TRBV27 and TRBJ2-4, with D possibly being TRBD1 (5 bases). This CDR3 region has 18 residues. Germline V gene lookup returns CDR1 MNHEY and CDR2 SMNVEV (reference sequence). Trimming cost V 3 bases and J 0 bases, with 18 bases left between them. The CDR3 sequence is CASSFTMGQGLAKNIQYF. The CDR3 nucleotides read TGTGCCAGCAGTTTCACGATGGGGCAGGGTCTAGCCAAAAACATTCAGTACTTC.

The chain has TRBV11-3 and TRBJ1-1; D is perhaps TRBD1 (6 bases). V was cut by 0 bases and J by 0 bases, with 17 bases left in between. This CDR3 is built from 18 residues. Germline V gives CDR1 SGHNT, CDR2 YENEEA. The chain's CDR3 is CASSLEGLIGQLNTEAFF. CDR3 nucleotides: TGTGCCAGCAGCTTAGAAGGTCTTATCGGACAGCTGAACACTGAAGCTTTCTTT.

The CDR3 DNA follows: TGTGCCAGCAGCCCCCTCCCAGGGGGAGAGACCCAGTACTTC. Protein sequence: CASSPLPGGETQYF. The chain is built from TRBV7-9 and TRBJ2-5; 7 bases are a match to TRBD1. Germline-derived CDR1 and CDR2 are SEHNR and FQNEAQ (reference sequence). This CDR3 region has 14 residues. V lost 5 bases to trimming and J lost 4 bases; unmatched junction nucleotides: 7.

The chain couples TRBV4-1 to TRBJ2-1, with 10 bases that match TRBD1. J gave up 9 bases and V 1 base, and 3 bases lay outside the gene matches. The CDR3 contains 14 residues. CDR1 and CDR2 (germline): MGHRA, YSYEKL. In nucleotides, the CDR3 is TGCGCCAGCAGCCAAGGGACAGGGGGGGCTGAGCAGTTCTTC. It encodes CASSQGTGGAEQFF.

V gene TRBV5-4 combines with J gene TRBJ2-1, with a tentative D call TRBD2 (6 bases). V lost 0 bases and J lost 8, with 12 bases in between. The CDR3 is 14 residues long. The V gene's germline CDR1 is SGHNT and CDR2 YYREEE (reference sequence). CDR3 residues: CASSLVIGSDEQFF. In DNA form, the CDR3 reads TGTGCCAGCAGCTTGGTAATCGGGAGCGATGAGCAGTTCTTC.

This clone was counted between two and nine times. CDR3 sequence (DNA): TGTGCCAGCAGCCTAGGCGGGGCCGGGAGCAATCAGCCCCAGCATTTT. Translated, it gives CASSLGGAGSNQPQHF. This sequence joins TRBV3-1 (or the pseudogene TRBV3-2) and TRBJ1-5; possibly TRBD1 for D (5 bases). Between the trimmed V and J ends, which lost 4 bases and 1 base, there was a span of 14 bases. The length of the CDR3 is 16 residues. Germline assignment: CDR1 LGHDT and CDR2 YNNKEL (reference sequence).

The CDR3 DNA is TGTGCCAGCAGACAGGGGGTACATGAAAAACTGTTTTTT. Translated: CASRQGVHEKLFF. The V and J genes are TRBV6-5 and TRBJ1-4; TRBD1 matches at 8 bases. Germline V gene data show CDR1 as MNHEY and CDR2 as SVGAGI. This CDR3 region has 13 residues. V trimming: 6 bases; J trimming: 6 bases; junction bases outside the gene matches: 3.

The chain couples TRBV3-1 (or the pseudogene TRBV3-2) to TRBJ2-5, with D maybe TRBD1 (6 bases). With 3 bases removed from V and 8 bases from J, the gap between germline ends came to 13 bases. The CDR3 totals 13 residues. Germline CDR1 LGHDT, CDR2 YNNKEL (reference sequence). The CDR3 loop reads CASSQGAQGTQYF. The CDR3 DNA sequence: TGTGCCAGCAGCCAGGGGGCACAAGGAACCCAGTACTTC.

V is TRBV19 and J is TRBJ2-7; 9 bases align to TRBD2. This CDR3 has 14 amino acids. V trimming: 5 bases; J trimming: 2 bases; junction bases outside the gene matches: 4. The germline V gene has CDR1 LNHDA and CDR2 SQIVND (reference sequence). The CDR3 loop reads CASSLREGPYEQYF. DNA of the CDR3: TGTGCCAGTAGTCTGCGGGAGGGCCCCTACGAGCAGTACTTC.

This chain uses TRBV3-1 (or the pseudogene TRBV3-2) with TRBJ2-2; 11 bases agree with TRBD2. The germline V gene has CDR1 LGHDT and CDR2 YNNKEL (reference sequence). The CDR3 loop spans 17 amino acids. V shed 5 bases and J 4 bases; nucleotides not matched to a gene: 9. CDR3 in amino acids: CASSLAGGPRGTGELFF. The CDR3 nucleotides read TGTGCCAGCAGCTTAGCGGGGGGGCCACGGGGCACCGGGGAGCTGTTTTTT.

The CDR3 spells CASSLVLAGGIETQYF. The CDR3 DNA sequence: TGTGCCAGCAGCTTAGTATTAGCAGGGGGCATAGAGACCCAGTACTTC. The gene calls are TRBV11-3 and TRBJ2-5; TRBD1 aligns across 8 bases. The germline gives CDR1 SGHNT, CDR2 YENEEA. The CDR3 contains 16 residues. J gave up 4 bases and V 1 base, and 8 bases lay outside the gene matches. The full variable domain, with the rest looked up from reference TRBV11-3 and TRBJ2-5, is EAGVVQSPRYKIIEKKQPVAFWCNPISGHNTLYWYLQNLGQGPELLIRYENEEAVDDSQLPKDRFSAERLKGVDSTLKIQPAELGDSAVYLCASSLVLAGGIETQYFGPGTRLLVL.

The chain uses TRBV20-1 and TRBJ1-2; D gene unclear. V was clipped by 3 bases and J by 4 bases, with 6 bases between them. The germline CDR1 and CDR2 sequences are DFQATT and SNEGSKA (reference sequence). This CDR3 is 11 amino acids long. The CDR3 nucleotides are TGCAGTGCTAGCGGTCCCTATGGCTACACCTTC. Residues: CSASGPYGYTF.

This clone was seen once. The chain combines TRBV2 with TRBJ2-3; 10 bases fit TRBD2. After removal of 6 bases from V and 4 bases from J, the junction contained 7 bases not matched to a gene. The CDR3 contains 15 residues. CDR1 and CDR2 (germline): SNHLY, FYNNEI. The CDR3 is CASRAAGGPADTQYF. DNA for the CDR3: TGTGCCAGCAGAGCAGCGGGAGGGCCCGCAGATACGCAGTATTTT.

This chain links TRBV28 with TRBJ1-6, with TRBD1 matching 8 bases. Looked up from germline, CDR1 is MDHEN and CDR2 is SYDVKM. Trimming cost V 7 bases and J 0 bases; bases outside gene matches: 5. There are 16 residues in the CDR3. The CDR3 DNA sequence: TGTGCCAGCACTCGGGACAGGAGCTCCTATAATTCACCCCTCCACTTT. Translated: CASTRDRSSYNSPLHF.

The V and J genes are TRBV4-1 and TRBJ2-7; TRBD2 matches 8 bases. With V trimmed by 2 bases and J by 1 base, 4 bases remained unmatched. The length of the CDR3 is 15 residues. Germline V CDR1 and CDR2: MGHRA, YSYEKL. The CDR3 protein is CASSQSSGASYEQYF. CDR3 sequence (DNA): TGCGCCAGCAGCCAAAGTAGCGGGGCGTCCTACGAGCAGTACTTC.

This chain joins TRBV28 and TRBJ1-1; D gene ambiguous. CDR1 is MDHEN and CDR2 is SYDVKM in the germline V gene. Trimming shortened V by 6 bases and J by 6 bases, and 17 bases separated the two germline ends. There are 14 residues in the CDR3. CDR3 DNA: TGTGCCAGCAGCCAGGCGCGAGGGCAGGCTGAAGCTTTCTTT. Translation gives CASSQARGQAEAFF.

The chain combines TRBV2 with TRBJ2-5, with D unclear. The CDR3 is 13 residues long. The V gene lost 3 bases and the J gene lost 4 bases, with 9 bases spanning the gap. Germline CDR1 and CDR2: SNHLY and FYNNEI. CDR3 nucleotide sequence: TGTGCCAGCAGTGACCGAACGCGAGAGACCCAGTACTTC. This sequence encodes CASSDRTRETQYF. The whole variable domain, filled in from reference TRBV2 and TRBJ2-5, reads EPEVTQTPSHQVTQMGQEVILRCVPISNHLYFYWYRQILGQKVEFLVSFYNNEISEKSEIFDDQFSVERPDGSNFTLKIRSTKLEDSAMYFCASSDRTRETQYFGPGTRLLVL.